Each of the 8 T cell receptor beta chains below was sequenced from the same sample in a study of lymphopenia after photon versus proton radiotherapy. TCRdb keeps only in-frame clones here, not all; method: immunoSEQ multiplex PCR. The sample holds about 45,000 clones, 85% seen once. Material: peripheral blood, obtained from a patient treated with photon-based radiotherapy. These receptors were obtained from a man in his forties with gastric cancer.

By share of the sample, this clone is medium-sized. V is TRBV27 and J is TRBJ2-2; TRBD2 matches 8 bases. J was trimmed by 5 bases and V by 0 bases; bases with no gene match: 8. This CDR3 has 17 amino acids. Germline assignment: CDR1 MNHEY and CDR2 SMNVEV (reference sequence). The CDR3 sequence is CASSLSPSGGATGELFF. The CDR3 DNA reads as TGTGCCAGCAGTTTATCGCCCTCGGGGGGGGCGACCGGGGAGCTGTTTTTT.

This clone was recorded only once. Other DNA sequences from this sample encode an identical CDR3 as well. The CDR3 here is CASSPGTGNTEAFF. The CDR3, as DNA: TGTGCCAGCTCACCGGGGACAGGGAACACTGAAGCTTTCTTT. The chain is built from TRBV18 and TRBJ1-1; TRBD1 aligns across 8 bases. In germline, CDR1 is KGHSH, CDR2 LQKENI. The CDR3 sequence is 14 residues long. Unmatched junction bases numbered 1, after V lost 3 bases and J lost 1 base.

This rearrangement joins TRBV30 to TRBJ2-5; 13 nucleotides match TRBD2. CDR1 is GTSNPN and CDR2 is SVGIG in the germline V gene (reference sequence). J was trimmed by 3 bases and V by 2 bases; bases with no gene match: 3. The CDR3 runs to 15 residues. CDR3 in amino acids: CAWSIGLAGEETQYF. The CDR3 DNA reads TGTGCCTGGAGTATCGGACTAGCGGGGGAAGAGACCCAGTACTTC.

CDR3 DNA sequence: TGTGCCAGCGAGGGGGGAGCTTTCTTT. It codes for CASEGGAFF. The chain joins TRBV7-9 to TRBJ1-1; possibly TRBD1 for D (6 bases). The V end lost 8 bases, the J end lost 10 bases, and 8 bases lay between the germline ends. Looked up from germline, CDR1 is SEHNR and CDR2 is FQNEAQ (reference sequence). CDR3 length equals 9 residues.

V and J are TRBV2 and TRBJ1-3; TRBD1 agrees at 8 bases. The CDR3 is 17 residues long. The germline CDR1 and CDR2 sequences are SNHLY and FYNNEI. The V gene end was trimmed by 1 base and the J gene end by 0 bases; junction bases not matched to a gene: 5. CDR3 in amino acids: CASSEGPTGGSGNTIYF. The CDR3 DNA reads TGTGCCAGCAGTGAAGGGCCCACAGGGGGCTCTGGAAACACCATATATTTT.

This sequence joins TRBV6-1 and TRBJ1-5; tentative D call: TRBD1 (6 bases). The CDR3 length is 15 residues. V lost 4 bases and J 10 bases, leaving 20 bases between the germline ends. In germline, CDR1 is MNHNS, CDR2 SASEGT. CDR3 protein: CASSGSGGVTEPQHF. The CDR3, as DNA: TGTGCCAGCAGTGGGTCCGGGGGCGTAACGGAACCCCAGCATTTT.

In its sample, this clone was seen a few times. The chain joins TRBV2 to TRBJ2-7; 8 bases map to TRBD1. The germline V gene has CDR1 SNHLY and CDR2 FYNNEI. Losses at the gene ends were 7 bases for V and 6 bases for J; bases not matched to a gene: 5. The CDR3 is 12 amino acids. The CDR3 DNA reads TGTGCCAGCACTAGGACAGGGATCGAGCAGTACTTC. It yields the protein CASTRTGIEQYF. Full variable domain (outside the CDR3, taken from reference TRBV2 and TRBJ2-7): EPEVTQTPSHQVTQMGQEVILRCVPISNHLYFYWYRQILGQKVEFLVSFYNNEISEKSEIFDDQFSVERPDGSNFTLKIRSTKLEDSAMYFCASTRTGIEQYFGPGTRLTVT.

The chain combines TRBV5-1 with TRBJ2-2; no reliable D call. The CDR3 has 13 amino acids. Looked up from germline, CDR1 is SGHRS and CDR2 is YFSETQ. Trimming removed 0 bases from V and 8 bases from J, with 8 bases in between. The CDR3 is CASSLGSAGELFF. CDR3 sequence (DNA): TGCGCCAGCAGCTTGGGGTCCGCGGGGGAGCTGTTTTTT.